This T cell receptor (beta chain) was found in a study of T cells after posttransplantation cyclophosphamide. General study results and limits: Later blood repertoires were often dominated by clones from the donor CD8+ memory compartment.

The assay was immunoSEQ multiplex PCR, and TCRdb's table has in-frame clones only and misses some. The sample lists about 21,000 clones; approximately 86% were seen once. As regards this clone: The antigen is undetermined.

Sampled 1 year posttransplant, controls received myeloablative marrow transplants, methotrexate and a calcineurin inhibitor. The TCR sequence derives from a female patient between 30 and 45 years old who received an allogeneic stem cell transplant from an unrelated donor, was CMV-positive, and had acute and chronic GVHD. The T cells may come from the graft donor. The sequencing here drew on PBMCs, taken 362 days after allogeneic stem cell transplant with calcineurin inhibitor and methotrexate.

CDR3 bases: TGCGCCAGCAGCCGGGACAGGGGCCCAATGACTAACTATGGCTACACCTTC. As protein: CASSRDRGPMTNYGYTF. The V gene is TRBV5-1, the J gene TRBJ1-2; 10 bases are shared with TRBD1. This CDR3 is built from 17 residues. The J segment lost 0 bases and the V segment lost 4 bases, leaving 9 bases of the junction unmatched. The germline CDR1 and CDR2 sequences are SGHRS and YFSETQ. Complete variable domain (other parts from reference TRBV5-1 and TRBJ1-2): KAGVTQTPRYLIKTRGQQVTLSCSPISGHRSVSWYQQTPGQGLQFLFEYFSETQRNKGNFPGRFSGRQFSNSRSEMNVSTLELGDSALYLCASSRDRGPMTNYGYTFGSGTRLTVV.